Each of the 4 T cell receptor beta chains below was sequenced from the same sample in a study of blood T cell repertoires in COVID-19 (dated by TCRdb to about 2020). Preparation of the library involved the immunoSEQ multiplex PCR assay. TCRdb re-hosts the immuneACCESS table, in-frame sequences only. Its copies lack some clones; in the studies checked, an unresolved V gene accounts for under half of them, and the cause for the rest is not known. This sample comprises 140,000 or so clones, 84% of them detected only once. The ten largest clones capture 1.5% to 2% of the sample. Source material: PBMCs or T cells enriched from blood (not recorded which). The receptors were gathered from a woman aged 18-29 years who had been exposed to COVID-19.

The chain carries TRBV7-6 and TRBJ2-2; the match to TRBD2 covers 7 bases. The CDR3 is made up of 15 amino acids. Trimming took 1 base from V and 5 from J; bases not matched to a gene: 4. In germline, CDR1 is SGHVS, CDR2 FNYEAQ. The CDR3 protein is CASSLGTRGTGELFF. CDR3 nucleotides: TGTGCCAGCAGCTTAGGGACTAGAGGGACCGGGGAGCTGTTTTTT.

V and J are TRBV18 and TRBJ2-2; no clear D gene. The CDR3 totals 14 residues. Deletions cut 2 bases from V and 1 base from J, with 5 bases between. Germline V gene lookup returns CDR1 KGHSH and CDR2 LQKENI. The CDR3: CASSPLQNTGELFF. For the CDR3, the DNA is TGTGCCAGCTCACCATTACAGAACACCGGGGAGCTGTTTTTT.

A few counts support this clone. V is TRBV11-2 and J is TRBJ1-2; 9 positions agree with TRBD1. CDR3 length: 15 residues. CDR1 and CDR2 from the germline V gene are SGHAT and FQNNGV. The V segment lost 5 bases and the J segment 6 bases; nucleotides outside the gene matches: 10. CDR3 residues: CASSPLRRTGDGYTF. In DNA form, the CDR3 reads TGTGCCAGCAGCCCCCTCCGGCGGACAGGGGATGGCTACACCTTC.

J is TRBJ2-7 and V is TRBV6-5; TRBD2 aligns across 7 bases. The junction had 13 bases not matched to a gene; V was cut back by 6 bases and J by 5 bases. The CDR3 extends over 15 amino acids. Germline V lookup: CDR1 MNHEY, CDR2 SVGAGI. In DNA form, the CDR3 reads TGTGCCAGCAGGTCGGGGGGTAGCGGGCCTAACGAGCAGTACTTC. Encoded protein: CASRSGGSGPNEQYF.